The 23 T cell receptor beta chains below were found in one sample sequenced in a study of blood T cell repertoires in COVID-19. The assay was immunoSEQ multiplex PCR, and TCRdb's table has in-frame clones only and misses some. The profile shows about 240,000 clones, around 83% of them singletons. The sequenced sample consisted of peripheral blood. Receptors originate from a woman aged 55 to 70 with active or convalescent COVID-19.

The V gene is TRBV6-1, the J gene TRBJ1-3, with D possibly TRBD1 on 6 matching bases. Trimming cost V 1 base and J 1 base, with 17 bases left between them. The length of the CDR3 is 18 residues. Germline loops: CDR1 MNHNS, CDR2 SASEGT. In nucleotides, the CDR3 is TGTGCCAGCAGTGAAGTGGGGCAACAGGGAATTTCTGGAAACACCATATATTTT. Translation gives CASSEVGQQGISGNTIYF.

The chain links TRBV21-1 to TRBJ1-5. TRBV21-1 counts as a pseudogene. The length of the CDR3 is 12 residues. Here the CDR3 DNA reads TGTGCCCCGGCGGAGGGCGATCAGCCCCAGCATTTT. This encodes CAPAEGDQPQHF.

The rearrangement links TRBV11-2 to TRBJ2-5; D remains ambiguous. Trimming pared 5 bases from V and 2 bases from J, leaving 6 bases between. Germline V gene sequence: CDR1 SGHAT, CDR2 FQNNGV. This CDR3 is built from 12 residues. CDR3 region: CASSESQETQYF. CDR3 DNA: TGTGCCAGCAGCGAGAGTCAAGAGACCCAGTACTTC.

The genes are TRBV7-9 and TRBJ1-4, with 7 bases that match TRBD1. Germline V gene sequence: CDR1 SEHNR, CDR2 FQNEAQ (reference sequence). The CDR3 extends over 14 amino acids. J was trimmed by 8 bases and V by 5 bases; bases with no gene match: 8. In DNA form, the CDR3 reads TGTGCCAGCAGCCCAACAGGGGAATACGAAAAACTGTTTTTT. It codes for CASSPTGEYEKLFF.

J is TRBJ2-5 and V is TRBV5-1; D might be TRBD1 (6 bases). CDR3 size: 14 residues. V shed 5 bases and J shed 1 base, with 12 bases lying between them. The germline V gene has CDR1 SGHRS and CDR2 YFSETQ. The CDR3 protein is CASRQGGPQETQYF. CDR3 coding DNA: TGCGCCAGCAGACAGGGTGGACCCCAAGAGACCCAGTACTTC.

The genes are TRBV5-1 and TRBJ2-1; D is perhaps TRBD1 (5 bases). CDR3 length equals 13 residues. Germline CDR1 reads SGHRS; CDR2 reads YFSETQ. Trimming stripped 4 bases from V and 7 bases from J, with 12 bases between. The CDR3 loop reads CASSPPGPNEQFF. The CDR3 DNA reads TGCGCCAGCAGCCCCCCAGGGCCAAATGAGCAGTTCTTC.

As DNA, the CDR3 is TGTGCCAGCAGCAGAAAAACTACGTCAGAGACCCAGTACTTC. Protein: CASSRKTTSETQYF. The rearrangement uses TRBV27 and TRBJ2-5; D ambiguous. V dropped 6 bases and J dropped 4 bases, with 15 bases sitting between them. The germline V gene encodes CDR1 MNHEY and CDR2 SMNVEV (reference sequence). The CDR3 has 14 amino acids.

J is TRBJ1-5 and V is TRBV19, with 11 nucleotides matching TRBD1. There are 14 residues in the CDR3. In germline, CDR1 is LNHDA, CDR2 SQIVND (reference sequence). With 4 bases clipped from V and 6 bases from J, the junction kept 2 bases outside the gene matches. CDR3 region: CASSRTGGGQPQHF. CDR3 coding DNA: TGTGCCAGTAGTAGGACAGGGGGCGGTCAGCCCCAGCATTTT.

In this sample, this clone turned up once. The chain couples TRBV6-5 to TRBJ2-5; maybe TRBD2 (5 bases). The CDR3 has 13 amino acids. V was pared by 6 bases and J by 4 bases, with 12 bases between. The germline V gene has CDR1 MNHEY and CDR2 SVGAGI. In nucleotides, the CDR3 is TGTGCCAGCAGCCCGTACGAGGGAGAGACCCAGTACTTC. It yields the protein CASSPYEGETQYF.

The genes are TRBV15 and TRBJ2-3; 8 bases match TRBD1. Germline CDR1 and CDR2: LNHNV and YYDKDF (reference sequence). The V segment lost 2 bases and the J segment 1 base; nucleotides outside the gene matches: 5. The CDR3 length is 16 residues. CDR3 nucleotide sequence: TGTGCCACCAGCAGACCCGACAGGGGCGGCACAGATACGCAGTATTTT. Translating gives CATSRPDRGGTDTQYF.

This clone was detected ten times or more. The V call is TRBV7-8, the J call TRBJ2-1; 7 bases line up with TRBD1. Germline CDR1 and CDR2: SGHVS and FQNEAQ. J was trimmed by 0 bases and V by 5 bases; bases with no gene match: 7. The CDR3 spans 16 residues. CDR3 loop: CASSPQGLSSYNEQFF. The CDR3 nucleotides read TGTGCCAGCAGCCCACAGGGGCTAAGCTCCTACAATGAGCAGTTCTTC.

The chain combines TRBV3-1 (or the pseudogene TRBV3-2) with TRBJ1-1; D gene ambiguous. Trimming took 4 bases from V and 1 from J, leaving 10 bases between them. The CDR3 totals 14 residues. Looked up from germline, CDR1 is LGHDT and CDR2 is YNNKEL (reference sequence). CDR3 sequence: CASSRQNRNTEAFF. Written as DNA, the CDR3 is TGTGCCAGCAGCCGCCAAAACAGGAACACTGAAGCTTTCTTT.

This chain links TRBV7-3 with TRBJ2-7; TRBD2 aligns across 9 bases. The CDR3 runs to 14 residues. Per germline, CDR1 SGHTA and CDR2 FQGTGA. V shed 5 bases, J shed 6 bases, and the junction held 8 bases outside the gene matches. The CDR3 sequence: CASSARGGAGEQYF. The CDR3 region has the DNA TGTGCCAGCAGCGCCCGCGGGGGGGCGGGCGAGCAGTACTTC.

The chain has TRBV4-2 and TRBJ1-1; D is perhaps TRBD1 (5 bases). V was trimmed by 0 bases and J by 5 bases, leaving 25 bases between them. The CDR3 covers 19 residues. Germline-derived CDR1 and CDR2 are LGHNA and YNFKEQ. CDR3 residues: CASSQEGPRTLGSETEAFF. For the CDR3, the DNA is TGTGCCAGCAGCCAAGAAGGCCCCCGGACACTGGGTTCGGAAACTGAAGCTTTCTTT.

This clone was counted a few times. The CDR3 protein is CAWSAGQVGEQYF. For the CDR3, the DNA is TGTGCCTGGAGCGCGGGACAGGTGGGCGAGCAGTACTTC. The chain couples TRBV30 to TRBJ2-7; 8 bases map to TRBD1. Germline V gene sequence: CDR1 GTSNPN, CDR2 SVGIG (reference sequence). This CDR3 spans 13 amino acids. V shed 3 bases, J shed 6 bases, and the junction held 7 bases outside the gene matches.

J is TRBJ1-1 and V is TRBV9; 7 nucleotides align to TRBD1. Trimming took 4 bases from V and 5 from J; bases not matched to a gene: 11. The CDR3 extends over 15 amino acids. Germline values: CDR1 SGDLS, CDR2 YYNGEE. The DNA for the CDR3 is TGTGCCAGCAGCTCCGGCCAGGCAGGGGGAACTGAAGCTTTCTTT. Translating gives CASSSGQAGGTEAFF.

This clone appeared once. The CDR3 DNA reads TGTGCCAGTAGTAAGAGGGATCTACAAGAGACCCAGTACTTC. Amino acids: CASSKRDLQETQYF. The J gene is TRBJ2-5, the V gene TRBV19; D is perhaps TRBD2 (5 bases). Trimming left V 4 bases short and J 2 bases short, with 11 bases between. CDR3 length equals 14 residues. Germline CDR1 LNHDA, CDR2 SQIVND (reference sequence).

The CDR3 sequence is CASSPGANYGYTF. Written as DNA, the CDR3 is TGTGCCAGCTCACCTGGAGCTAACTATGGCTACACCTTC. The genes are TRBV18 and TRBJ1-2; D gene ambiguous. The V and J ends lost 3 bases and 0 bases respectively, with 5 bases between them. The germline V gene encodes CDR1 KGHSH and CDR2 LQKENI. The CDR3 is made up of 13 amino acids. Drawing the rest from reference TRBV18 and TRBJ1-2, the complete variable domain is NAGVMQNPRHLVRRRGQEARLRCSPMKGHSHVYWYRQLPEEGLKFMVYLQKENIIDESGMPKERFSAEFPKEGPSILRIQQVVRGDSAAYFCASSPGANYGYTFGSGTRLTVV.

This chain connects TRBV4-1 to TRBJ2-5; 7 bases match TRBD2. This CDR3 is built from 13 residues. Germline values: CDR1 MGHRA, CDR2 YSYEKL. J was trimmed by 4 bases and V by 1 base; bases with no gene match: 0. CDR3 nucleotide sequence: TGCGCCAGCAGCCAAGGACTAGCAGAGACCCAGTACTTC. It translates to CASSQGLAETQYF.

CDR3 in amino acids: CASSEGRGRNGQYF. CDR3 nucleotide sequence: TGTGCCAGCAGTGAGGGCAGGGGGCGGAACGGGCAGTACTTC. The gene calls are TRBV2 and TRBJ2-7; 8 nucleotides align to TRBD1. The CDR3 runs to 14 residues. The junction had 10 bases not matched to a gene; V was cut back by 3 bases and J by 9 bases. The germline V gene encodes CDR1 SNHLY and CDR2 FYNNEI.

V is TRBV7-2 and J is TRBJ2-7; D is unresolved. Germline CDR1 is SGHTA and CDR2 is FQGNSA. V was clipped by 1 base and J by 0 bases, with 13 bases between them. The length of the CDR3 is 16 residues. The CDR3 reads CASSLGPDFSSYEQYF. In nucleotides, the CDR3 is TGTGCCAGCAGCTTAGGCCCAGACTTCTCCTCCTACGAGCAGTACTTC.

V usage is TRBV20-1 and J usage is TRBJ2-7; 10 nucleotides line up with TRBD2. V was pared by 3 bases and J by 7 bases, with 18 bases of the junction left unmatched. CDR1 is DFQATT, CDR2 SNEGSKA, per germline (reference sequence). The CDR3 covers 17 residues. In DNA, the CDR3 is TGCAGTGCTAGTGGAACCACTAGCGGGGCACCCCTTGAGGAGCAGTACTTC. Protein: CSASGTTSGAPLEEQYF.

The V call is TRBV5-5, the J call TRBJ2-1, with 7 bases aligning to TRBD1. The J segment lost 0 bases and the V segment lost 8 bases, leaving 14 bases of the junction unmatched. Germline V gene lookup returns CDR1 SGHKS and CDR2 YYEKEE (reference sequence). The CDR3 runs to 17 residues. The CDR3 DNA follows: TGTGCCAGTAAACGCCAACCGACAGGGATCTCCTACAATGAGCAGTTCTTC. Amino acids: CASKRQPTGISYNEQFF. Complete variable domain (other parts from reference TRBV5-5 and TRBJ2-1): DAGVTQSPTHLIKTRGQQVTLRCSPISGHKSVSWYQQVLGQGPQFIFQYYEKEERGRGNFPDRFSARQFPNYSSELNVNALLLGDSALYLCASKRQPTGISYNEQFFGPGTRLTVL.